Listed below are T cell receptor beta chains from one sample, sequenced in a study of T cells in Graves' hyperthyroidism and ophthalmopathy. TCRdb reanalysed the multiplex PCR reads using MiXCR and keeps one entry per CDR3 protein. The table has roughly 420,000 distinct CDR3 sequences, less than 20% seen once. Sample: blood. These receptors all stem from a woman younger than 35 with Graves' hyperthyroidism. The conserved cysteine and the conserved F or W are not part of the CDR3 here. The order of the fields is V gene, CDR3 protein.

>TRBV7-2
ASSPVGVMNTQY
>TRBV10-3
AISEGTGSYEQY
>TRBV13
ASSGRTSGGSAQY
>TRBV18
ASSPSSQGGSEAF
>TRBV2
ASSARGGSLSDTQY
>TRBV25-1
ASSLDRGFYNEQF
>TRBV28
ASRRGRWDNSPLH
>TRBV6-7
ASSYSFVLAGGGNEQF
>TRBV4-1
ASSRGGRDNEQF
>TRBV20-1
SGILAGGPAQY